The sample holds one count of the clone carrying this TCR beta chain. The data were taken from a study of beta chain features in type 1 diabetes. The sequenced template was cDNA made from the entire isolated RNA. Repertoires were generated with immunoSEQ multiplex PCR, while TCRdb's copy carries only in-frame clones and drops some. The sample contains fewer than 250,000 clones, about 63% of which appear only once. The CDR3 has 15 amino acids. In germline, CDR1 is GTSNPN, CDR2 SVGIG (reference sequence). Between the trimmed V and J ends, which lost 2 bases and 3 bases, there was a span of 13 bases. Specimen: naive CD4+ T cells from blood. The receptor was derived from a man aged 30 to 45 in good health. The rearrangement uses TRBV30 and TRBJ2-2; D is perhaps TRBD1 (5 bases). The CDR3 bases are TGTGCCTGGAGTCTAAGCCAGGGATACACCGGGGAGCTGTTTTTT. Protein product: CAWSLSQGYTGELFF.